This T cell receptor (beta chain) was retrieved from a study of CD8 T cells in ankylosing spondylitis. General study points: A CD8+ phenotype characterized the disease-linked clones, which were relatively rare in peripheral blood.

Worth noting for this clonotype: Its antigen is still unknown.

Construction of TCR beta libraries was performed using quantitative 5'-RACE with molecular barcodes. One entry per CDR3 protein, called by TCRdb with MiXCR from the 5' RACE reads. The sample lists 150,000 to 200,000 distinct CDR3 sequences; roughly 18% were seen once. V was pared by 6 bases and J by 2 bases, with 7 bases of the junction left unmatched. CDR3 length: 15 residues. The chain couples TRBV12-3 or TRBV12-4 to TRBJ2-3; TRBD2 aligns across 8 bases. The receptor was isolated from a male donor with ankylosing spondylitis or in good health (not recorded which). Specimen: blood, either unsorted or a sorted T cell fraction (not recorded which). The chain's CDR3 is CASSQLAALTDTQYF. In nucleotides, the CDR3 is TGTGCCAGCAGCCAACTAGCGGCCCTCACAGATACGCAGTATTTT.